Shown below are 8 T cell receptor beta chains from a single sample sequenced in a study of blood T cell repertoires in COVID-19 (dated by TCRdb to 2019 to 2021). The library relied on the immunoSEQ multiplex PCR assay. As stored in TCRdb, this immuneACCESS dataset retains in-frame rearrangements with V and J assigned. A fraction of the clones does not appear; measured against another copy, unresolved V genes explain less than half of the discrepancy, and the remainder lacks a known reason. In all, the sample holds roughly 200,000 clones, and 86% of those were seen once. The ten largest clones represent less than 4.5% of the sample. The sequenced material came from PBMCs or T cells enriched from blood (not recorded which). The receptors here all came from a woman aged 40 to 50 with acute COVID-19.

The rearrangement joins TRBV14 to TRBJ1-1; 7 bases are a match to TRBD1. V lost 4 bases and J lost 4; bases outside the gene matches: 6. This CDR3 spans 14 amino acids. Germline CDR1 reads SGHDN; CDR2 reads FVKESK. In DNA form, the CDR3 reads TGTGCCAGCAGCCTCACACAGGGGCGCACTGAAGCTTTCTTT. Amino acid sequence: CASSLTQGRTEAFF.

V gene TRBV6-4 combines with J gene TRBJ2-1; TRBD1 aligns across 7 bases. The CDR3 is 15 residues long. The V and J ends lost 0 bases and 3 bases, in that order; junction bases with no gene match: 2. From germline, CDR1 is MRHNA and CDR2 SNTAGT. CDR3 region: CASSDSGGNYNEQFF. The DNA for the CDR3 is TGTGCCAGCAGTGACTCAGGGGGCAACTACAATGAGCAGTTCTTC.

This chain links TRBV7-6 with TRBJ2-2; a weak D match, TRBD1 (6 bases). Germline V gene lookup returns CDR1 SGHVS and CDR2 FNYEAQ. The CDR3 consists of 14 residues. V was clipped by 5 bases and J by 4 bases, with 11 bases between them. The CDR3 sequence: CASSRQGTTGELFF. CDR3 DNA sequence: TGTGCCAGCAGCCGCCAGGGGACCACCGGGGAGCTGTTTTTT.

The V and J genes are TRBV5-8 and TRBJ1-5, with 8 bases identical to TRBD1. There are 17 residues in the CDR3. CDR1 and CDR2 from the germline V gene are SGHTS and YDEGEE. V was pared by 4 bases and J by 0 bases, with 9 bases of the junction left unmatched. The chain's CDR3 is CASSAFDRGDSNQPQHF. CDR3 nucleotides: TGTGCCAGCAGCGCATTTGACAGGGGTGATAGCAATCAGCCCCAGCATTTT.

The V call is TRBV7-8, the J call TRBJ1-3, with a tentative D call TRBD1 (5 bases). V dropped 3 bases and J dropped 4 bases, with 13 bases sitting between them. The V gene's germline CDR1 is SGHVS and CDR2 FQNEAQ. The CDR3 consists of 15 residues. CDR3 loop: CASSLVTGIGNTIYF. In DNA, the CDR3 is TGTGCCAGCAGCTTGGTCACAGGAATCGGAAACACCATATATTTT.

The chain uses TRBV29-1 and TRBJ2-3; D is perhaps TRBD2 (5 bases). CDR1 is SQVTM and CDR2 is ANQGSEA in the germline V gene. The V end lost 6 bases, the J end lost 0 bases, and 7 bases lay between the germline ends. There are 12 residues in the CDR3. CDR3 sequence reads: CSVGVSTDTQYF. The CDR3 DNA follows: TGCAGCGTCGGGGTTAGCACAGATACGCAGTATTTT.

V and J are TRBV7-6 and TRBJ1-5; tentative D call: TRBD1 (6 bases). Between the trimmed V and J ends, which lost 5 bases and 1 base, there was a span of 15 bases. The CDR3 is 16 amino acids. Germline V lookup: CDR1 SGHVS, CDR2 FNYEAQ. The CDR3 sequence: CASSPEGGMSNQPQHF. CDR3 sequence (DNA): TGTGCCAGCAGCCCTGAGGGGGGGATGAGCAATCAGCCCCAGCATTTT. The variable domain in full, completed from reference TRBV7-6 and TRBJ1-5, reads GAGVSQSPRYKVTKRGQDVALRCDPISGHVSLYWYRQALGQGPEFLTYFNYEAQQDKSGLPNDRFSAERPEGSISTLTIQRTEQRDSAMYRCASSPEGGMSNQPQHFGDGTRLSIL.

The rearrangement uses TRBV6-1 and TRBJ1-4; 9 bases agree with TRBD1. CDR3 length: 13 amino acids. The germline V gene has CDR1 MNHNS and CDR2 SASEGT. J was trimmed by 13 bases and V by 3 bases; bases with no gene match: 6. CDR3 in DNA: TGTGCCAGCAGTGATATAACGACAGGGGGACTGTTTTTT. Its protein is CASSDITTGGLFF.